Sequencing of this T cell receptor beta chain was carried out in a study of blood T cell repertoires in COVID-19. Study as a whole: PBMCs, B-cell-depleted T cells, or T cells provided the cDNA or gDNA that made up the material.

As handled by the study authors: From reference gene primer amplification, estimates of nucleated cell counts were derived. Libraries were prepared by immunoSEQ multiplex PCR; TCRdb keeps only in-frame clonotypes and omits some of them. V and J calls and clone size follow that table, whereas D and trimming were derived from the DNA. Among some 250,000 clones listed, around 90% were seen once. The CDR3 runs to 16 residues. The germline V gene has CDR1 KGHSH and CDR2 LQKENI. V lost 3 bases, J lost 6 bases, and 9 bases stayed unmatched. Sequencing was performed on peripheral blood. The chain links TRBV18 to TRBJ2-1, with 9 bases fitting TRBD2. The receptor comes from a man in his fifties or sixties who had recovered from COVID-19. The DNA for the CDR3 is TGTGCCAGCTCACCCAACAGCGGGGGGTCCCCCAATGAGCAGTTCTTC. It is translated as CASSPNSGGSPNEQFF.